Each of the 30 T cell receptor beta chains below was sequenced from the same sample in a study of CD8+ T cells in alopecia areata. Sequencing relied on a cDNA template that was reverse transcribed from extracted RNA. The assay was immunoSEQ multiplex PCR, and TCRdb's table has in-frame clones only and misses some. The sample lists 140,000 to 150,000 clones, about 60% occurring once. The sequencing used CD4+ T cells sorted from blood, collected at week 0. The receptor set was obtained from a human donor with alopecia areata.

V and J are TRBV5-1 and TRBJ2-4, with 10 positions matching TRBD1. After removal of 4 bases from V and 6 bases from J, the junction contained 10 bases not matched to a gene. Germline CDR1 and CDR2: SGHRS and YFSETQ. CDR3 size: 16 residues. The CDR3 is CASSTPDRDRGNIQYF. The CDR3 bases are TGCGCCAGCAGCACCCCCGACCGGGACAGGGGAAACATTCAGTACTTC.

The V call is TRBV7-9, the J call TRBJ1-5; 10 nucleotides match TRBD1. This CDR3 is built from 17 residues. Germline loops: CDR1 SEHNR, CDR2 FQNEAQ (reference sequence). V lost 5 bases and J lost 4; bases outside the gene matches: 11. The CDR3 loop reads CASSRSGGQGVNQPQHF. CDR3 sequence (DNA): TGTGCCAGCAGCCGCTCTGGAGGACAGGGGGTTAATCAGCCCCAGCATTTT.

A few counts support this clone. The chain carries TRBV7-2 and TRBJ1-1, with 9 bases matching TRBD1. The CDR3 is 14 amino acids. J gave up 4 bases and V 5 bases, and 5 bases lay outside the gene matches. The germline gives CDR1 SGHTA, CDR2 FQGNSA. The CDR3 nucleotides are TGTGCCAGCAGCCCACAGACAGGGGGCACTGAAGCTTTCTTT. Translating gives CASSPQTGGTEAFF. The variable domain in full, with the rest retrieved from reference TRBV7-2 and TRBJ1-1, is GAGVSQSPSNKVTEKGKDVELRCDPISGHTALYWYRQSLGQGLEFLIYFQGNSAPDKSGLPSDRFSAERTGGSVSTLTIQRTQQEDSAVYLCASSPQTGGTEAFFGQGTRLTVV.

This clone came up a few times. The chain is built from TRBV7-2 and TRBJ1-2; 9 bases are shared with TRBD1. From germline, CDR1 is SGHTA and CDR2 FQGNSA. The CDR3 runs 16 residues. V lost 4 bases, J lost 7 bases, and 13 bases stayed unmatched. The CDR3 loop is CASSSRILQGAGGYTF. The DNA of the CDR3 is TGTGCCAGCAGCTCGAGAATCCTACAGGGGGCAGGTGGCTACACCTTC.

The chain uses TRBV5-1 and TRBJ2-5, with D perhaps TRBD2 (6 bases). In germline, CDR1 is SGHRS, CDR2 YFSETQ. CDR3 length equals 16 residues. V lost 1 base to trimming and J lost 5 bases, with 18 bases between them. The CDR3 spells CASSLNSAGVAETQYF. DNA of the CDR3: TGCGCCAGCAGCTTGAATTCAGCGGGTGTTGCGGAGACCCAGTACTTC.

In this sample, this clone turned up a few times. The chain links TRBV6-5 to TRBJ2-5; perhaps TRBD2 as D (6 bases). V was clipped by 2 bases and J by 5 bases, with 9 bases between them. CDR1 and CDR2 from the germline V gene are MNHEY and SVGAGI. The CDR3 sequence is 13 residues long. CDR3 region: CASSYAGTETQYF. CDR3 DNA sequence: TGTGCCAGCAGTTACGCGGGGACTGAGACCCAGTACTTC.

In this sample, this clone turned up a few times. The gene calls are TRBV19 and TRBJ2-1; no clear D. Deletions cut 4 bases from V and 1 base from J, with 8 bases between. Germline V gene lookup returns CDR1 LNHDA and CDR2 SQIVND (reference sequence). The CDR3 contains 14 residues. The CDR3 reads CASSRWSSYNEQFF. CDR3 DNA sequence: TGTGCCAGTAGTAGGTGGAGTTCCTACAATGAGCAGTTCTTC.

This clone was detected ten times or more. V is TRBV10-3 and J is TRBJ1-3; D is perhaps TRBD1 (5 bases). The CDR3 is 14 residues long. Germline values: CDR1 ENHRY, CDR2 SYGVKD. V lost 6 bases and J 2 bases, leaving 11 bases between the germline ends. The CDR3 region has the DNA TGTGCCATCAGGCCAGGGACGGCTGGAAACACCATATATTTT. This encodes CAIRPGTAGNTIYF.

This clone was seen more than once but under ten times. The chain employs TRBV29-1 and TRBJ2-5; TRBD1 matches at 10 bases. This CDR3 contains 14 residues. The V gene's germline CDR1 is SQVTM and CDR2 ANQGSEA. Trimming cost V 7 bases and J 5 bases; bases outside gene matches: 10. The CDR3 DNA reads as TGCAGCGATACGGGGGACAGGGGTTGGGAGACCCAGTACTTC. Translated, it gives CSDTGDRGWETQYF.

This rearrangement joins TRBV10-3 to TRBJ2-5; a possible D gene is TRBD1 (5 bases). The V and J ends lost 8 bases and 2 bases respectively, with 12 bases between them. This CDR3 contains 13 residues. Germline V CDR1 and CDR2: ENHRY, SYGVKD. Here the CDR3 DNA reads TGTGCCATCTCGGACACCCTACAAGAGACCCAGTACTTC. Amino acids: CAISDTLQETQYF.

The chain employs TRBV11-2 and TRBJ2-5; no reliable D call. Germline CDR1 is SGHAT and CDR2 is FQNNGV. V lost 1 base, J lost 4 bases, and 7 bases lay in between. The CDR3 is made up of 13 amino acids. As DNA, the CDR3 is TGTGCCAGCAGCTTAGCTGGGGTAGAGACCCAGTACTTC. This translates into CASSLAGVETQYF.

The V gene is TRBV9, the J gene TRBJ2-3, with D unclear. The germline V gene has CDR1 SGDLS and CDR2 YYNGEE. Trimming stripped 0 bases from V and 2 bases from J, with 7 bases between. There are 14 residues in the CDR3. In DNA, the CDR3 is TGTGCCAGCAGCGTAGGTCTTACCACAGATACGCAGTATTTT. Protein product: CASSVGLTTDTQYF.

The table lists this clone with a few counts. The V and J genes are TRBV2 and TRBJ1-5, with D uncertain. The CDR3 spans 14 residues. Germline V CDR1 and CDR2: SNHLY, FYNNEI. With 6 bases removed from V and 6 bases from J, the gap between germline ends came to 15 bases. The DNA of the CDR3 is TGTGCCAGCAGGTCAGGAATATTGGGTCAGCCCCAGCATTTT. This sequence encodes CASRSGILGQPQHF.

The V gene is TRBV30, the J gene TRBJ2-4; no clear D. Germline V gene lookup returns CDR1 GTSNPN and CDR2 SVGIG (reference sequence). Between the trimmed V and J ends, which lost 5 bases and 0 bases, there was a span of 17 bases. This CDR3 is 16 amino acids long. The CDR3 DNA sequence: TGTGCCTGGGTTCCGCGGTCTAGGCTAGCCAAAAACATTCAGTACTTC. It encodes CAWVPRSRLAKNIQYF.

The rearrangement joins TRBV4-1 to TRBJ1-1, with D possibly TRBD1 on 6 matching bases. The V gene's germline CDR1 is MGHRA and CDR2 YSYEKL. V lost 4 bases, J lost 4 bases, and 13 bases lay in between. The CDR3 has 14 amino acids. CDR3 bases: TGCGCCAGCAGCCGGGGGGGCTCCAGCACTGAAGCTTTCTTT. Protein sequence: CASSRGGSSTEAFF.

The genes are TRBV5-1 and TRBJ2-5; D is perhaps TRBD2 (6 bases). The V end lost 4 bases, the J end lost 2 bases, and 21 bases lay between the germline ends. Germline V CDR1 and CDR2: SGHRS, YFSETQ. This CDR3 contains 17 residues. CDR3 amino acids: CASSQLPTSRGQETQYF. The DNA for the CDR3 is TGCGCCAGCAGCCAGCTCCCGACTAGTCGGGGACAAGAGACCCAGTACTTC.

V and J are TRBV30 and TRBJ2-1, with D unclear. The CDR3 has 11 residues. Looked up from germline, CDR1 is GTSNPN and CDR2 is SVGIG (reference sequence). V dropped 2 bases and J dropped 10 bases, with 9 bases sitting between them. CDR3 residues: CAWSLSREQFF. The CDR3 nucleotides are TGTGCCTGGAGTCTGTCCCGGGAGCAGTTCTTC.

CDR3 loop: CASSIGHSGREQYF. Here the CDR3 DNA reads TGTGCCAGTAGTATTGGACACAGTGGGCGGGAGCAGTACTTC. The chain recombines TRBV19 with TRBJ2-7, with D possibly being TRBD1 (5 bases). CDR1 LNHDA and CDR2 SQIVND come from the germline V gene (reference sequence). The CDR3 extends over 14 amino acids. V dropped 3 bases and J dropped 7 bases, with 16 bases sitting between them.

The chain has TRBV20-1 and TRBJ1-2; D remains ambiguous. The germline V and J ends were trimmed by 4 bases and 7 bases, with 7 bases remaining between them. The CDR3 has 10 residues. The germline V gene has CDR1 DFQATT and CDR2 SNEGSKA (reference sequence). For the CDR3, the DNA is TGCAGTGCTAATGCTGGTGGCTACACCTTC. Protein: CSANAGGYTF.

The genes are TRBV7-9 and TRBJ2-7, with D possibly matching TRBD2 (7 bases). Looked up from germline, CDR1 is SEHNR and CDR2 is FQNEAQ (reference sequence). The V end lost 5 bases, the J end lost 2 bases, and 22 bases lay between the germline ends. The CDR3 spans 17 residues. The CDR3 spells CASSPFGGGILTYEQYF. CDR3 nucleotide sequence: TGTGCCAGCAGCCCCTTTGGCGGGGGCATACTAACCTACGAGCAGTACTTC.

The chain carries TRBV19 and TRBJ1-5; D unresolved. V was pared by 2 bases and J by 3 bases, with 8 bases between. From germline, CDR1 is LNHDA and CDR2 SQIVND (reference sequence). There are 14 residues in the CDR3. The CDR3 sequence: CASSIQDPNQPQHF. The CDR3 nucleotides read TGTGCCAGTAGTATACAGGATCCCAATCAGCCCCAGCATTTT.

The CDR3 DNA reads as TGCAGCGTTGGACCCTCAGGAGCGGCTAGGGCAGATACGCAGTATTTT. Residues: CSVGPSGAARADTQYF. The V and J genes are TRBV29-1 and TRBJ2-3; TRBD2 is a possible D gene (5 bases). CDR1 and CDR2 from the germline V gene are SQVTM and ANQGSEA. Trimming removed 4 bases at V and 4 bases at J, with 21 bases between. This CDR3 comprises 16 residues.

This clone was detected only a few times. V is TRBV30 and J is TRBJ2-2; D is undetermined. The V end was cut by 3 bases, the J end by 1 base, with 6 bases between. The CDR3 runs 13 residues. The germline CDR1 and CDR2 sequences are GTSNPN and SVGIG (reference sequence). The CDR3, as DNA: TGTGCCTGGAGGACACTGAACACCGGGGAGCTGTTTTTT. As protein: CAWRTLNTGELFF.

The rearrangement links TRBV7-8 to TRBJ1-2; TRBD1 is a possible D gene (6 bases). This CDR3 is built from 15 residues. Germline V gives CDR1 SGHVS, CDR2 FQNEAQ. Trimming stripped 5 bases from V and 2 bases from J, with 15 bases between. CDR3 sequence: CASSGRTATNYGYTF. The CDR3 coding sequence is TGTGCCAGCAGCGGACGGACAGCCACCAACTATGGCTACACCTTC.

The chain uses TRBV4-3 and TRBJ2-6; D may be TRBD2 (6 bases). The CDR3 consists of 17 residues. V was clipped by 2 bases and J by 1 base, with 12 bases between them. Germline V gives CDR1 LGHNA, CDR2 YSLEER. This CDR3 reads CASSQFFGGSGANVLTF. The DNA for the CDR3 is TGCGCCAGCAGCCAATTTTTCGGAGGGTCTGGGGCCAACGTCCTGACTTTC.

This sequence joins TRBV7-8 and TRBJ2-5, with 7 bases aligning to TRBD2. This CDR3 spans 13 amino acids. With V trimmed by 8 bases and J by 6 bases, 9 bases remained unmatched. CDR1 is SGHVS and CDR2 is FQNEAQ in the germline V gene. CDR3 bases: TGTGCCAGCGGGGGGGACCCCGGAAAGACCCAGTACTTC. Translating gives CASGGDPGKTQYF.

The rearrangement joins TRBV7-3 to TRBJ2-2; possibly TRBD2 for D (7 bases). Germline V gene lookup returns CDR1 SGHTA and CDR2 FQGTGA. V was shortened by 5 bases and J by 7 bases, with 17 bases between the two germline ends. This CDR3 is built from 15 residues. The CDR3 reads CASSPPGGGGGELFF. Written as DNA, the CDR3 is TGTGCCAGCAGCCCCCCGGGGGGCGGGGGCGGGGAGCTGTTTTTT.

The V call is TRBV7-2, the J call TRBJ2-2; D is perhaps TRBD1 or TRBD2 (7 bases each). The V end lost 5 bases, the J end lost 5 bases, and 15 bases lay between the germline ends. The CDR3 is made up of 15 amino acids. Germline values: CDR1 SGHTA, CDR2 FQGNSA. The CDR3 loop is CASSLRQGGTGELFF. In DNA, the CDR3 is TGTGCCAGCAGCCTTCGACAGGGAGGGACCGGGGAGCTGTTTTTT.

This chain connects TRBV2 to TRBJ1-2; TRBD1 aligns across 7 bases. CDR1 and CDR2 (germline): SNHLY, FYNNEI. J was trimmed by 7 bases and V by 6 bases; bases with no gene match: 8. CDR3 length equals 13 residues. CDR3 in amino acids: CASSADREVGYTF. The CDR3 DNA reads TGTGCCAGCAGCGCAGACAGGGAGGTTGGCTACACCTTC.

V gene TRBV2 combines with J gene TRBJ2-4; TRBD1 or TRBD2 may be the D gene (5 bases each). Trimming shortened V by 8 bases and J by 7 bases, and 6 bases separated the two germline ends. Looked up from germline, CDR1 is SNHLY and CDR2 is FYNNEI. The CDR3 spans 10 residues. CDR3 DNA: TGTGCCAGCGGGACGAACATTCAGTACTTC. Amino acid sequence: CASGTNIQYF.